This passage covers 8 T cell receptor beta chains from one sample sequenced in a study of blood T cells in healthy people across ages. Through a sample-barcoded 5' primer and a J-beta primer mix, a second PCR was run for roughly 7 to 11 cycles. TCRdb re-derived calls from the 5' RACE reads in MiXCR, one entry per CDR3 protein. The data hold approximately 800,000 distinct CDR3 sequences, with around 68% observed a single time. The material sequenced was blood. All receptors derive from a man between 25 and 39 years old in good health.

The chain couples TRBV7-2 to TRBJ1-2; 8 bases align to TRBD1. Germline-derived CDR1 and CDR2 are SGHTA and FQGNSA. CDR3 length: 16 amino acids. The ends lost 5 bases at V and 5 bases at J; junction bases unmatched: 13. The CDR3 reads CASSQTWAGGSYGYTF. The CDR3 region has the DNA TGTGCCAGCAGCCAGACTTGGGCAGGGGGCTCTTATGGCTACACCTTC.

In this sample, this clonotype turned up once. The chain joins TRBV5-1 to TRBJ2-3; D gene ambiguous. The V gene's germline CDR1 is SGHRS and CDR2 YFSETQ. Trimming took 0 bases from V and 5 from J, leaving 13 bases between them. The CDR3 sequence is 15 residues long. The CDR3 DNA reads as TGCGCCAGCAGCTTGGCCGGTGTTCAAGGAGATACGCAGTATTTT. It encodes CASSLAGVQGDTQYF.

The chain has TRBV5-1 and TRBJ2-7; a possible D gene is TRBD1 (6 bases). Matching the DNA end better, TRBJ2-5 makes the J call doubtful. Germline CDR1 is SGHRS and CDR2 is YFSETQ. The CDR3 has 14 amino acids. The CDR3 region is CASSFWGPEETQYF. CDR3 in DNA: TGCGCCAGCAGCTTTTGGGGGCCGGAGGAGACCCAGTACTTC.

This rearrangement joins TRBV13 to TRBJ2-5; D unresolved. V lost 5 bases and J 5 bases, leaving 12 bases between the germline ends. CDR1 is PRHDT, CDR2 FYEKMQ, per germline (reference sequence). The CDR3 consists of 13 residues. CDR3 loop: CASSALRTETQYF. The DNA of the CDR3 is TGTGCCAGCAGCGCTCTCCGTACGGAGACCCAGTACTTC.

V is TRBV28 and J is TRBJ1-2, with a possible D match to TRBD1 (6 bases). Germline V CDR1 and CDR2: MDHEN, SYDVKM. The length of the CDR3 is 17 residues. Trimming left V 4 bases short and J 3 bases short, with 21 bases between. CDR3 residues: CASSSGQRGVLDYGYTF. The CDR3 DNA reads TGTGCCAGCAGTTCGGGGCAAAGGGGGGTCCTAGACTATGGCTACACCTTC.

The sample holds one count of this clonotype. The chain is built from TRBV20-1 and TRBJ1-5; D remains unclear. This CDR3 has 13 residues. The germline CDR1 and CDR2 sequences are DFQATT and SNEGSKA (reference sequence). The V end was cut by 6 bases, the J end by 3 bases, with 12 bases between. CDR3 nucleotides: TGCAGTGCGAATCCGGGGTTCAATCAGCCCCAGCATTTT. Encoded protein: CSANPGFNQPQHF.

The rearrangement uses TRBV7-6 and TRBJ2-3; 14 bases agree with TRBD2. Germline V gene data show CDR1 as SGHVS and CDR2 as FNYEAQ. The J segment lost 7 bases and the V segment lost 4 bases, leaving 4 bases of the junction unmatched. The CDR3 spans 15 residues. The CDR3 DNA follows: TGTGCCAGCAGCTCAGGGACTAGCGGGGGTCATACGCAGTATTTT. Its protein is CASSSGTSGGHTQYF.

This clonotype showed up many times. This sequence joins TRBV11-2 and TRBJ1-1, with TRBD1 matching 7 bases. The junction had 1 base not matched to a gene; V was cut back by 5 bases and J by 1 base. Germline-derived CDR1 and CDR2 are SGHAT and FQNNGV. The CDR3 is 13 amino acids. The CDR3 protein is CASSRDRNTEAFF. In DNA form, the CDR3 reads TGTGCCAGCAGCCGGGACAGGAACACTGAAGCTTTCTTT.